This T cell receptor (beta chain) was retrieved from a study of regulatory T cells in long-lasting Graves disease. Described time point: newly diagnosed GD, antithyroid drugs for less than 3 months. RNA isolated from PBMCs was used to make the TCR library. The guidelines of the American Thyroid Association were the basis for diagnosing Graves' disease. V was shortened by 5 bases and J by 7 bases, with 14 bases between the two germline ends. The length of the CDR3 is 14 residues. CDR1 and CDR2 (germline): SGHVS, FQNEAQ. This clonotype was found a few times. Arm-PCR of CDR3 regions and iRepertoire HTBI primers were used to build TCR beta libraries. Using its own MiXCR run on the multiplex PCR reads, TCRdb lists one record per CDR3 protein. The sample lists hundreds of thousands of distinct CDR3 sequences; more than 15% were seen once. The sample was also reused in another study, on T cells in Graves' hyperthyroidism and ophthalmopathy.

The specimen was peripheral blood mononuclear cells (PBMCs), collected at new diagnosis, from a patient treated with antithyroid drugs. This chain uses TRBV7-8 with TRBJ2-2; D is tentatively TRBD1 or TRBD2 (5 bases each). This receptor was taken from a woman aged 40-65 years with Graves disease. The CDR3 coding sequence is TGTGCCAGCAGCCCCCACGGGGCGGGCGGGGAGCTGTTTTTT. It translates to CASSPHGAGGELFF.